The 21 T cell receptor beta chains below were found in one sample sequenced in a study of T-cell memory formation after mild COVID-19. From the 5' RACE reads, TCRdb called clonotypes with MiXCR, one entry per CDR3 protein. The sample includes roughly 300,000 distinct CDR3 sequences, 15% to 20% of them seen just once. Sequences were obtained from PBMCs or a T cell subset sorted from them (not recorded which). Receptors originate from a man between 18 and 29 years old who had mild COVID-19 (a few samples of this study predate the infection). Cell type and time point are not known.

The V call is TRBV11-3, the J call TRBJ2-2; D is uncertain. V was cut by 1 base and J by 6 bases, with 9 bases left in between. This CDR3 spans 14 amino acids. Germline values: CDR1 SGHNT, CDR2 YENEEA. CDR3 residues: CASSLGYSPGELFF. In DNA form, the CDR3 reads TGTGCCAGCAGCTTAGGGTATAGCCCCGGGGAGCTGTTTTTT.

This clonotype has more than one count but fewer than ten. This chain connects TRBV7-2 to TRBJ2-3; D uncertain. This CDR3 spans 13 amino acids. The V gene lost 4 bases and the J gene lost 3 bases, with 8 bases spanning the gap. Germline loops: CDR1 SGHTA, CDR2 FQGNSA. The CDR3 is CASSSAVTDTQYF. The CDR3 DNA follows: TGTGCCAGCAGCTCCGCGGTTACAGATACGCAGTATTTT. The full variable domain, its missing parts supplied by reference TRBV7-2 and TRBJ2-3, is GAGVSQSPSNKVTEKGKDVELRCDPISGHTALYWYRQSLGQGLEFLIYFQGNSAPDKSGLPSDRFSAERTGGSVSTLTIQRTQQEDSAVYLCASSSAVTDTQYFGPGTRLTVL.

This clonotype has a handful of counts. The chain couples TRBV6-5 to TRBJ1-6; 9 bases line up with TRBD1. The ends lost 3 bases at V and 8 bases at J; junction bases unmatched: 8. The CDR3 is made up of 16 amino acids. CDR1 and CDR2 from the germline V gene are MNHEY and SVGAGI. CDR3 DNA sequence: TGTGCCAGCAGTTATCTCCCGGGACAGGGTGATTCACCCCTCCACTTT. This sequence encodes CASSYLPGQGDSPLHF.

In this sample, this clonotype turned up many times. The chain carries TRBV20-1 and TRBJ2-2; D assignment may be TRBD1 or TRBD2 (5 bases each). The V gene's germline CDR1 is DFQATT and CDR2 SNEGSKA (reference sequence). CDR3 length: 15 residues. Trimming removed 0 bases at V and 6 bases at J, with 14 bases between. For the CDR3, the DNA is TGCAGTGCTAGAGATTCTAGGCAGGGAGCCGGGGAGCTGTTTTTT. This sequence encodes CSARDSRQGAGELFF.

CDR3 DNA: TGCGCCAGCAGCCGGGGACCTCTGGAGACCCAGTACTTC. Translation gives CASSRGPLETQYF. V is TRBV4-3 and J is TRBJ2-5; tentatively, D is TRBD1 or TRBD2 (5 bases each). Germline V gene sequence: CDR1 LGHNA, CDR2 YSLEER. V lost 4 bases, J lost 5 bases, and 11 bases lay in between. This CDR3 is built from 13 residues.

This clonotype was found many times. The chain combines TRBV28 with TRBJ2-3, with 8 bases aligning to TRBD2. Germline V gene data show CDR1 as MDHEN and CDR2 as SYDVKM. The CDR3 spans 14 residues. J was trimmed by 4 bases and V by 11 bases; bases with no gene match: 11. CDR3 sequence (DNA): TGTGCCCCGGGGGGGCCCTCGAGGGCAGATACGCAGTATTTT. It encodes CAPGGPSRADTQYF.

In this sample, this clonotype turned up a few times. The rearrangement joins TRBV4-1 to TRBJ1-5; D possibly corresponds to TRBD1 (6 bases). The ends were cut back, 4 bases at V and 5 bases at J, with 21 bases in the middle. This CDR3 is built from 17 residues. Germline CDR1 MGHRA, CDR2 YSYEKL. The CDR3 nucleotides are TGCGCCAGCAGCCGAGGACAGCCCCTGGTTGGGTATCAGCCCCAGCATTTT. Protein product: CASSRGQPLVGYQPQHF.

This clonotype has a count of ten or more. V usage is TRBV11-1 and J usage is TRBJ2-3; unclear D gene. This CDR3 spans 16 amino acids. The V end lost 1 base, the J end lost 3 bases, and 14 bases lay between the germline ends. Germline assignment: CDR1 SGHAT and CDR2 FQDESV (reference sequence). The CDR3 region is CASSLVVVGSTDTQYF. Here the CDR3 DNA reads TGTGCCAGCAGCTTAGTGGTAGTCGGGTCGACAGATACGCAGTATTTT.

V usage is TRBV20-1 and J usage is TRBJ2-1; D call uncertain. V was cut by 6 bases and J by 10 bases, with 13 bases left in between. CDR1 and CDR2 from the germline V gene are DFQATT and SNEGSKA (reference sequence). This CDR3 spans 11 amino acids. The CDR3 bases are TGCAGTGCCGATATGCCCCGAGAGCAGTTCTTC. This gives the protein CSADMPREQFF.

A few counts support this clonotype. The chain has TRBV28 and TRBJ2-1, with D perhaps TRBD1 (6 bases). This CDR3 is 14 amino acids long. V was clipped by 6 bases and J by 8 bases, with 17 bases between them. CDR1 and CDR2 from the germline V gene are MDHEN and SYDVKM. CDR3 protein: CASSRGTPRDEQFF. DNA of the CDR3: TGTGCCAGCAGCCGAGGGACACCCCGCGATGAGCAGTTCTTC. The variable domain in full, with the rest retrieved from reference TRBV28 and TRBJ2-1, is DVKVTQSSRYLVKRTGEKVFLECVQDMDHENMFWYRQDPGLGLRLIYFSYDVKMKEKGDIPEGYSVSREKKERFSLILESASTNQTSMYLCASSRGTPRDEQFFGPGTRLTVL.

V is TRBV4-1 and J is TRBJ2-3; D is possibly TRBD2 (5 bases). The V gene lost 1 base and the J gene lost 6 bases, with 11 bases spanning the gap. The CDR3 is 14 residues long. Germline V gives CDR1 MGHRA, CDR2 YSYEKL. The CDR3 bases are TGCGCCAGCAGCCAAGTGAGGGCGAGGGATACGCAGTATTTT. Protein sequence: CASSQVRARDTQYF.

The chain combines TRBV6-6 with TRBJ2-1; 11 bases agree with TRBD1. Germline V lookup: CDR1 MNHNY, CDR2 SVGAGI (reference sequence). V dropped 0 bases and J dropped 5; count of bases not matched to a gene: 6. The CDR3 runs to 17 residues. The CDR3 here is CASSYSGGQGVDNEQFF. The CDR3 bases are TGTGCCAGCAGTTACTCTGGGGGACAGGGGGTAGACAATGAGCAGTTCTTC.

This clonotype appeared a few times. The gene calls are TRBV12-3 or TRBV12-4 and TRBJ2-7; 10 bases are a match to TRBD1. With 5 bases clipped from V and 3 bases from J, the junction kept 4 bases outside the gene matches. CDR3 size: 14 residues. The CDR3 loop reads CASSPRTGGYEQYF. DNA for the CDR3: TGTGCCAGCAGTCCACGGACAGGGGGCTACGAGCAGTACTTC.

The CDR3 DNA is TGTGCCAGCAGTGAAGAGGGACATGGCTATGAGCAGTTCTTC. It codes for CASSEEGHGYEQFF. This sequence joins TRBV6-1 and TRBJ2-1; perhaps TRBD1 as D (6 bases). The germline V gene encodes CDR1 MNHNS and CDR2 SASEGT. The V end was cut by 1 base, the J end by 8 bases, with 12 bases between. CDR3 length: 14 residues.

The chain couples TRBV7-2 to TRBJ2-3; TRBD1 or TRBD2 may be the D gene (5 bases each). Germline loops: CDR1 SGHTA, CDR2 FQGNSA. The CDR3 sequence is 12 residues long. Trimming took 5 bases from V and 10 from J, leaving 13 bases between them. The CDR3 loop is CASSPMGTPQYF. The DNA of the CDR3 is TGTGCCAGCAGCCCAATGGGGACCCCGCAGTATTTT. Supplemented by reference TRBV7-2 and TRBJ2-3, the full variable domain reads GAGVSQSPSNKVTEKGKDVELRCDPISGHTALYWYRQSLGQGLEFLIYFQGNSAPDKSGLPSDRFSAERTGGSVSTLTIQRTQQEDSAVYLCASSPMGTPQYFGPGTRLTVL.

This clonotype has a handful of counts. The chain couples TRBV4-1 to TRBJ2-2; D possibly corresponds to TRBD2 (5 bases). V was clipped by 8 bases and J by 7 bases, with 14 bases between them. This CDR3 has 13 residues. CDR1 is MGHRA and CDR2 is YSYEKL in the germline V gene. DNA for the CDR3: TGCGCCAGCGCCCGGATAGGAGGCGGGGAGCTGTTTTTT. It translates to CASARIGGGELFF.

This rearrangement joins TRBV10-3 to TRBJ2-1; D might be TRBD2 (5 bases). The ends were cut back, 3 bases at V and 2 bases at J, with 11 bases in the middle. Germline CDR1 reads ENHRY; CDR2 reads SYGVKD. The CDR3 contains 15 residues. The CDR3 loop is CAISDGELAYNEQFF. In nucleotides, the CDR3 is TGTGCCATCAGTGACGGGGAATTGGCCTACAATGAGCAGTTCTTC.

Comments on this clonotype: Compared with germline, one end of the junction differs, possibly owing to a read error. This chain joins TRBV20-1 and TRBJ2-7; no definite D call. Germline loops: CDR1 DFQATT, CDR2 SNEGSKA (reference sequence). There are 8 residues in the CDR3. CDR3 nucleotides: TGCAGTGCTAGAGATCCAAACTTC. It codes for CSARDPNF.

This clonotype was observed a few times. This sequence joins TRBV6-5 and TRBJ2-2; 15 bases align to TRBD2. The length of the CDR3 is 17 residues. Germline V CDR1 and CDR2: MNHEY, SVGAGI. The V segment lost 6 bases and the J segment 5 bases; nucleotides outside the gene matches: 7. The CDR3 DNA is TGTGCCAGCAGACGGACTAGCGGGGGGGCCTATACCGGGGAGCTGTTTTTT. Protein product: CASRRTSGGAYTGELFF.

The sample holds many counts of this clonotype. The CDR3 spells CASSPGTAGGTEAFF. CDR3 in DNA: TGTGCCAGCAGTCCGGGGACAGCCGGGGGCACTGAAGCTTTCTTT. The chain links TRBV28 to TRBJ1-1; 7 nucleotides agree with TRBD1. After removal of 5 bases from V and 4 bases from J, the junction contained 10 bases not matched to a gene. There are 15 residues in the CDR3. Germline V gives CDR1 MDHEN, CDR2 SYDVKM.

The gene calls are TRBV2 and TRBJ2-5; 10 bases match TRBD1. V lost 4 bases, J lost 4 bases, and 9 bases stayed unmatched. CDR3 length: 16 amino acids. CDR1 is SNHLY, CDR2 FYNNEI, per germline. This chain's CDR3 is CASSGFSRTGGETQYF. For the CDR3, the DNA is TGTGCCAGCAGTGGTTTCTCTCGGACAGGGGGAGAGACCCAGTACTTC.